Listed below are T cell receptor beta chains from one sample, sequenced in a study of CD8+ T cells in alopecia areata. Using immunoSEQ multiplex PCR, the repertoire was profiled, and TCRdb retains in-frame clones only, with some absent. The profile shows 95,000 to 100,000 clones, around 60% of them singletons. This sample comprised CD8+ T cells sorted from blood, obtained between weeks 55 and 65, from a patient treated with tofacitinib. These receptors were collected from a human donor with alopecia areata. CDR3s include the opening cysteine and the closing phenylalanine or tryptophan. A D gene is named only where the DNA matches it firmly. Only part of the rows carry a size: once, few, many, or a class if the clone is expanded.

cdr3_nt cdr3_aa j_call clone_size d_call v_call
TGTGCCAGTAGTATAGTGGGTGAAGCTTTCTTT CASSIVGEAFF TRBJ1-1 . . TRBV19
TGTGCCAGCAGCTGGACAGGTGCAAATGAAAAACTGTTTTTT CASSWTGANEKLFF TRBJ1-4 . TRBD1 TRBV6-5
TGCAGCGTTGATGGAAACGGTGGGGCTAGCGGGGGGACAGATACGCAGTATTTT CSVDGNGGASGGTDTQYF TRBJ2-3 . TRBD2 TRBV29-1
TGTGCCAGCAGTTCGAACACCGGGGAGCTGTTTTTT CASSSNTGELFF TRBJ2-2 . . TRBV6-5
TGTGCCAGCAGCTTGAAGGGGCGGCCAGGGCAGTTCTTC CASSLKGRPGQFF TRBJ2-1 . . TRBV7-9
TGCGCCAGCAGCCAAGGTAGCGGGGGGCAAACCTACGAGCAGTACTTC CASSQGSGGQTYEQYF TRBJ2-7 . TRBD2 TRBV4-1
TGCAGCGTTGAGTGGTGGGGTCAGGGATACACCGGGGAGCTGTTTTTT CSVEWWGQGYTGELFF TRBJ2-2 . . TRBV29-1
TGTGCCAGCAGCGCCGGGAATTCCTACGAGCAGTACTTC CASSAGNSYEQYF TRBJ2-7 once . TRBV2
TGCGCCAGCAGCCAAGATCTCTGCTGGGACTGTAATTCACCCCTCCACTTT CASSQDLCWDCNSPLHF TRBJ1-6 . . TRBV4-1
TGTGCCAGCAGCTCCCTCGGGCTAGCGGTCGACAATGAGCAGTTCTTC CASSSLGLAVDNEQFF TRBJ2-1 . TRBD2 TRBV11-2
TGTGCCAGCAGCTGGGGTGGGTCCTACGAGCAGTACTTC CASSWGGSYEQYF TRBJ2-7 few . TRBV7-9
TGTGCTAGTGCTAGGGGGGGGGCCTATCAGCCCCAGCATTTT CASARGGAYQPQHF TRBJ1-5 few . TRBV12-5
TGTGCCAGCTTCGGAGAATCCGGGGAGCTGTTTTTT CASFGESGELFF TRBJ2-2 . . TRBV6-6
TGTGCCAGCAGCGGGAGCGGGGGGGCCGACGAGCAGTACTTC CASSGSGGADEQYF TRBJ2-7 . TRBD2 TRBV9
TGCAGCGTAGTTACAGGGTCTGCCACTGAAGCTTTCTTT CSVVTGSATEAFF TRBJ1-1 . . TRBV29-1
TGCAGTGCTCCGTCGGGGCCTGAAGCTTTCTTT CSAPSGPEAFF TRBJ1-1 few . TRBV20-1
TGTGCCAGCTCACGCCCGGGACAGGAGCAGTTCTTC CASSRPGQEQFF TRBJ2-1 . TRBD1 TRBV18
TGTGCCAGCAGTGCCCCCAAACAGACCCAGTACTTC CASSAPKQTQYF TRBJ2-5 once . TRBV25-1
TGTGCCAGCAGTGAAATGGGGCCAGGCTCTGGGGCCAACGTCCTGACTTTC CASSEMGPGSGANVLTF TRBJ2-6 . . TRBV2
TGTGCCAGCAGTTCCGGGACAGGAGTAAACGAGCAGTACTTC CASSSGTGVNEQYF TRBJ2-7 . TRBD1 TRBV6-5
TGTGCCAGCAGTCTCAGGGACAGGGCCGCAGATACGCAGTATTTT CASSLRDRAADTQYF TRBJ2-3 . TRBD1 TRBV27
TGCGCCAGCAGCCAAAAGATTTTGGGGGACAACTATGGCTACACCTTC CASSQKILGDNYGYTF TRBJ1-2 . . TRBV4-1
TGTGCCAGTACAGGGTTCCGTGAAGCTTTCTTT CASTGFREAFF TRBJ1-1 . . TRBV13
TGTGCCAGCAGCCCCCGGATCAGCGAGGCTATATACGAGCAGTACTTC CASSPRISEAIYEQYF TRBJ2-7 . . TRBV7-9
TGTGCCACCAGCGAGACAGGGGTCGAGCAGTACTTC CATSETGVEQYF TRBJ2-7 . TRBD1 TRBV15
TGTGCCAGCAGCCCGTCGGCAGCCATCCTAGATGAAGCTTTCTTT CASSPSAAILDEAFF TRBJ1-1 few . TRBV13
TGTGCCAGCAGCTTAGCAGGGGTGATGCCCTACGAGCAGTACTTC CASSLAGVMPYEQYF TRBJ2-7 . . TRBV7-9
TGTGCCAGTCACACTGAAGCTTTCTTT CASHTEAFF TRBJ1-1 . . TRBV19
TGTGCCAGCAGTGATTCCATCGGCTTTGGACAGCTCTATGGCTACACCTTC CASSDSIGFGQLYGYTF TRBJ1-2 . . TRBV2
TGTGCCAGCACCAACCCCCTAGCGGGGGACAATGAGCAGTTCTTC CASTNPLAGDNEQFF TRBJ2-1 . TRBD2 TRBV5-6
TGTGCCAGCAGCTACACCAGAAGCGGGACAGGGGCGTTTCAGCCCCAGCATTTT CASSYTRSGTGAFQPQHF TRBJ1-5 . TRBD1 TRBV7-8
TGTGCCACCGACAGGTCGGCGGACACCGGGGAGCTGTTTTTT CATDRSADTGELFF TRBJ2-2 few . TRBV7-9
TGTGCCAGCAGTTACGGGACAGGGCTTGTCGAGCAGTACTTC CASSYGTGLVEQYF TRBJ2-7 few TRBD1 TRBV6-5
TGTGCCAGCAGCTTAGGGGCAGGAAACTATGGCTACACCTTC CASSLGAGNYGYTF TRBJ1-2 . . TRBV13
TGTGCCAGCACCCCACAAGACGTCCTGACTTTC CASTPQDVLTF TRBJ2-6 . . TRBV7-9
TGTGCCAGCAAAGGGAACCTCCAAGAGACCCAGTACTTC CASKGNLQETQYF TRBJ2-5 . . TRBV27
TGCGCCAGCAGCCAATCGCGACAGGGAGGGCATAATTCACCCCTCCACTTT CASSQSRQGGHNSPLHF TRBJ1-6 . TRBD1 TRBV4-1
TGTGCCAGTAGTATGGATGGGGGGGCTTTCTTT CASSMDGGAFF TRBJ1-1 . . TRBV19
TGCGCCGGCAGCCGAGCTCCGGGGAGCACTGAAGCTTTCTTT CAGSRAPGSTEAFF TRBJ1-1 few . TRBV4-1
TGTGCCACCAGCAAACAGGGAAATGAGCAGTTCTTC CATSKQGNEQFF TRBJ2-1 . . TRBV15
TGTGCCTGGAGCCCGGGACCGCTTCGCGGCTACGAGCAGTACTTC CAWSPGPLRGYEQYF TRBJ2-7 . . TRBV30
TGTGCCAGCAGCTTCAGGCCAAGGGGGCGGTCTTCCGAGCAGTACTTC CASSFRPRGRSSEQYF TRBJ2-7 . TRBD1 TRBV5-6
TGTGCCAGCAGCCCAGGGGTCGGCGGGCAAAACATTCAGTACTTC CASSPGVGGQNIQYF TRBJ2-4 . . TRBV7-8
TGTGCCAGCAGTTACGCCGGGGTAGATAACTATGGCTACACCTTC CASSYAGVDNYGYTF TRBJ1-2 . . TRBV6-5
TGTGCCAGCAGCCCCCGCCGGGACAGGAAAACCGGGGAGCTGTTTTTT CASSPRRDRKTGELFF TRBJ2-2 . TRBD1 TRBV7-8
TGCGCCAGCGGCTCCTCGGCCAATGAGCAGTTCTTC CASGSSANEQFF TRBJ2-1 . . TRBV10-2
TGCGCCAGCAGCTTGGACAGGATGTCACAGCCCCAGCATTTT CASSLDRMSQPQHF TRBJ1-5 . . TRBV5-1
TGTGCCAGCAGGGCCCAGGACGGTGAGCAGTTCTTC CASRAQDGEQFF TRBJ2-1 . . TRBV6-5
TGTGCCAGCAGCAAGCCACAATTAGGACGGGGAAACACCATATATTTT CASSKPQLGRGNTIYF TRBJ1-3 . . TRBV5-6
TGTGCCAGCAGCCCAAGTATCCAAGAGACCCAGTACTTC CASSPSIQETQYF TRBJ2-5 . . TRBV7-9
TGTGCCAGCAGCGCCACCCTAACGACAGGGGCTAAGGAGACCCAGTACTTC CASSATLTTGAKETQYF TRBJ2-5 . TRBD1 TRBV7-7
TGTGCCAGCAGCTTAGGAAGGGGAACGGGAAACACCATATATTTT CASSLGRGTGNTIYF TRBJ1-3 . . TRBV13
TGTGCCAGCAGCCCAGGACGGGATACGCAGTATTTT CASSPGRDTQYF TRBJ2-3 . . TRBV13
TGTGCCACTCATATGAACACTGAAGCTTTCTTT CATHMNTEAFF TRBJ1-1 few . TRBV6-1
TGTGCCAGCAGTTACCGACGGACAGGGAACTATGGCTACACCTTC CASSYRRTGNYGYTF TRBJ1-2 . TRBD1 TRBV6-5